The 25 T cell receptor beta chains given below trace back to one sample, sequenced in a study of Graves' ophthalmopathy and Graves' hyperthyroidism. Amplified TCR beta CDR3 regions were obtained using RNA transcripts as template. A first-round RT-PCR used HTBI primers, followed by a second-round multiplex PCR. TCRdb processed the multiplex PCR reads anew with MiXCR; each CDR3 protein has one entry. The sample contains about 660,000 distinct CDR3 sequences, roughly 41% of which appear only once. Sequencing was performed on peripheral blood. Receptor source: an adult man with Graves' ophthalmopathy.

Details on this clonotype: A much larger clone is a single base away; this may be a read error. This chain connects TRBV29-1 to TRBJ2-5, with TRBD1 identical over 9 bases. CDR3 size: 17 residues. Germline V gene sequence: CDR1 SQVTM, CDR2 ANQGSEA. V was clipped by 1 base and J by 7 bases; unmatched bases: 16. The CDR3 DNA follows: TGCAGCGTTGAAGGGGGAGCCAAGACAGGGGGGGGAGGGACCCAGTACTTC. It encodes CSVEGGAKTGGGGTQYF. The full variable domain, its missing parts supplied by reference TRBV29-1 and TRBJ2-5, is SAVISQKPSRDICQRGTSLTIQCQVDSQVTMMFWYRQQPGQSLTLIATANQGSEATYESGFVIDKFPISRPNLTFSTLTVSNMSPEDSSIYLCSVEGGAKTGGGGTQYFGPGTRLLVL.

This clonotype was observed at least ten times. This chain uses TRBV9 with TRBJ1-2; 10 nucleotides align to TRBD1. Germline V CDR1 and CDR2: SGDLS, YYNGEE. The CDR3 length is 14 residues. J was trimmed by 10 bases and V by 0 bases; bases with no gene match: 6. The chain's CDR3 is CASSVGVGTGDYTF. The CDR3 coding sequence is TGTGCCAGCAGCGTAGGGGTCGGGACAGGGGACTACACCTTC.

The V call is TRBV11-3, the J call TRBJ1-1, with TRBD1 matching over 9 bases. The trim removed 3 bases at V and 4 bases at J, leaving 12 bases unmatched. Germline CDR1 and CDR2: SGHNT and YENEEA. The CDR3 runs to 17 residues. Here the CDR3 DNA reads TGTGCCAGCAGCTTCCACGGACAGGGGATGAGTTTCACTGAAGCTTTCTTT. Its protein is CASSFHGQGMSFTEAFF.

This clonotype was seen many times. This sequence joins TRBV5-1 and TRBJ2-2, with 8 bases that match TRBD2. The CDR3 runs to 15 residues. The V gene's germline CDR1 is SGHRS and CDR2 YFSETQ. With V trimmed by 5 bases and J by 1 base, 4 bases remained unmatched. DNA for the CDR3: TGCGCCAGCAGAGGAGCGGGGGTGAACACCGGGGAGCTGTTTTTT. It specifies CASRGAGVNTGELFF.

A word on this clonotype: A much larger clonotype is one base distant, so this may be a read error. The J gene is TRBJ1-5, the V gene TRBV20-1; no clear D. The germline V gene encodes CDR1 DFQATT and CDR2 SNEGSKA (reference sequence). The CDR3 spans 12 residues. Between the trimmed V and J ends, which lost 4 bases and 7 bases, there was a span of 11 bases. The CDR3 sequence: CSATDKGQPQHF. The CDR3 region has the DNA TGCAGTGCTACAGACAAGGGACAGCCCCAGCATTTT.

Note on this clonotype: The junction departs from germline at one end; a sequencing error may be responsible. The chain has TRBV4-1 and TRBJ2-2, with D perhaps matching TRBD2 (5 bases). This CDR3 spans 12 amino acids. Germline V gene data show CDR1 as MGHRA and CDR2 as YSYEKL. CDR3: CASSPNTGKLFF. For the CDR3, the DNA is TGTGCCAGCAGTCCAAACACCGGGAAGCTGTTTTTT.

Ten or more counts support this clonotype. The chain employs TRBV25-1 and TRBJ2-7, with 10 nucleotides matching TRBD2. CDR3 size: 15 residues. In germline, CDR1 is MGHDK, CDR2 SYGVNS. V shed 4 bases, J shed 5 bases, and the junction held 8 bases outside the gene matches. CDR3 nucleotides: TGTGCCAGCAGTGCCCGAGCGGGGGGGCCTAACGAGCAGTACTTC. Its translation: CASSARAGGPNEQYF.

The chain combines TRBV11-1 with TRBJ2-7; D is ambiguous. V was clipped by 6 bases and J by 2 bases, with 14 bases between them. This CDR3 contains 14 residues. The V gene's germline CDR1 is SGHAT and CDR2 FQDESV (reference sequence). The CDR3 DNA sequence: TGTGCCAGCAGGGATTCGGACCGACCCTACGAGCAGTACTTC. It encodes CASRDSDRPYEQYF.

This clonotype was detected ten times or more. The rearrangement joins TRBV12-3 or TRBV12-4 to TRBJ2-5; D ambiguous. The CDR3 covers 14 residues. Trimming removed 8 bases from V and 4 bases from J, with 17 bases in between. The CDR3 reads CASLPSREGETQYF. The CDR3 DNA is TGTGCCAGCCTTCCTAGTAGGGAAGGAGAGACCCAGTACTTC.

A single count supports this clonotype. The chain carries TRBV6-2 or TRBV6-3 and TRBJ2-7, with TRBD2 as a possible D gene (5 bases). V lost 11 bases, J lost 3 bases, and 26 bases lay in between. Germline loops: CDR1 MNHEY, CDR2 SVGEGT. The length of the CDR3 is 16 residues. The CDR3 DNA is TGTGCCCGCTCACCACCGTGGGGAGATAGCGACTACGAGCAGTACTTC. It translates to CARSPPWGDSDYEQYF.

In this sample, this clonotype turned up many times. The gene calls are TRBV7-9 and TRBJ1-1, with unresolved D. V gave up 10 bases and J gave up 1 base, with 16 bases separating them. Germline V lookup: CDR1 SEHNR, CDR2 FQNEAQ (reference sequence). The CDR3 has 14 residues. The CDR3 loop is CAIPTSAGNTEAFF. The CDR3 DNA sequence: TGTGCCATTCCCACTTCGGCTGGGAACACTGAAGCTTTCTTT.

The rearrangement links TRBV6-6 to TRBJ1-4, with D unclear. The CDR3 runs to 14 residues. In germline, CDR1 is MNHNY, CDR2 SVGAGI (reference sequence). Deletions cut 4 bases from V and 8 bases from J, with 14 bases between. In DNA, the CDR3 is TGTGCCAGCAGTTTATCGTTTCCAGACGAAAAACTGTTTTTT. It is translated as CASSLSFPDEKLFF.

The table lists this clonotype with many counts. The rearrangement uses TRBV7-9 and TRBJ1-1; D not certain. Trimming took off 2 bases at V and 7 bases at J, with 14 bases between the two ends. Germline CDR1 reads SEHNR; CDR2 reads FQNEAQ (reference sequence). The CDR3 totals 14 residues. The DNA of the CDR3 is TGTGCCAGCAGCTTATCGGGTGGCCGACGTGAAGCTTTCTTT. Translation gives CASSLSGGRREAFF.

This clonotype was counted many times. This chain connects TRBV7-9 to TRBJ1-2, with TRBD1 matching over 7 bases. V dropped 5 bases and J dropped 2; count of bases not matched to a gene: 5. The CDR3 extends over 14 amino acids. Germline CDR1 reads SEHNR; CDR2 reads FQNEAQ (reference sequence). CDR3 nucleotides: TGTGCCAGCAGCAATCAACAGGGGAACTATGGCTACACCTTC. This codes for CASSNQQGNYGYTF.

This clonotype was observed many times. The chain carries TRBV2 and TRBJ1-2; D gene uncertain. Germline values: CDR1 SNHLY, CDR2 FYNNEI. Trimming stripped 0 bases from V and 7 bases from J, with 15 bases between. The CDR3 totals 15 residues. CDR3 in amino acids: CASSEAEHRYFGYTF. In nucleotides, the CDR3 is TGTGCCAGCAGTGAAGCGGAACATCGTTATTTTGGCTACACCTTC.

In its sample, this clonotype was seen many times. CDR3 sequence reads: CAISVGSSMNTEAFF. CDR3 sequence (DNA): TGTGCCATCAGTGTAGGCAGCTCAATGAACACTGAAGCTTTCTTT. V is TRBV10-3 and J is TRBJ1-1; no definite D call. Per the germline V gene, CDR1 is ENHRY and CDR2 is SYGVKD. The V and J ends lost 4 bases and 0 bases respectively, with 12 bases between them. This CDR3 region has 15 residues.

The rearrangement uses TRBV7-9 and TRBJ1-3; maybe TRBD1 (5 bases). This CDR3 spans 15 amino acids. The V gene's germline CDR1 is SEHNR and CDR2 FQNEAQ (reference sequence). V dropped 4 bases and J dropped 4 bases, with 14 bases sitting between them. The CDR3, as DNA: TGTGCCAGCAGCTGGCGGGAGGGGCGAGGAAACACCATATATTTT. Protein sequence: CASSWREGRGNTIYF.

The V and J genes are TRBV7-9 and TRBJ2-5; tentatively, D is TRBD2 (6 bases). The CDR3 has 17 residues. The germline gives CDR1 SEHNR, CDR2 FQNEAQ (reference sequence). V was shortened by 0 bases and J by 1 base, with 15 bases between the two germline ends. CDR3 protein: CASSLAIAEWGQETQYF. In nucleotides, the CDR3 is TGTGCCAGCAGCTTAGCGATAGCGGAGTGGGGCCAAGAGACCCAGTACTTC.

The rearrangement uses TRBV5-5 and TRBJ1-4, with D possibly matching TRBD1 (5 bases). CDR1 is SGHKS and CDR2 is YYEKEE in the germline V gene (reference sequence). This CDR3 contains 16 residues. Trimming cost V 5 bases and J 8 bases, with 22 bases left between them. The chain's CDR3 is CASSHHQGPQREKLFF. The DNA for the CDR3 is TGTGCCAGCAGTCACCACCAGGGCCCTCAGCGGGAAAAACTGTTTTTT.

In the case of this clonotype: An end of the junction does not agree with germline; a read error may underlie this. The chain carries TRBV7-9 and TRBJ2-2, with D perhaps being TRBD1 or TRBD2 (6 bases each). The germline V gene has CDR1 SEHNR and CDR2 FQNEAQ (reference sequence). The CDR3 consists of 16 residues. The CDR3 sequence is CASSTRTVSNTGGLFF. The CDR3 region has the DNA TGTGCCAGCAGTACCCGGACAGTCTCGAACACCGGGGGGCTGTTTTTT.

This clonotype was seen repeatedly, ten times or more. The CDR3 DNA follows: TGTGCCAGTAGGAAGACTGCGAGCGGGGGGGAGGAGCTGTTTTTT. Translation gives CASRKTASGGEELFF. V is TRBV19 and J is TRBJ2-2; TRBD2 aligns across 10 bases. The CDR3 sequence is 15 residues long. V was clipped by 6 bases and J by 10 bases; unmatched bases: 11. Germline V gene data show CDR1 as LNHDA and CDR2 as SQIVND (reference sequence).

This clonotype has a count of ten or more. This chain connects TRBV19 to TRBJ1-5, with D unclear. The CDR3 is made up of 14 amino acids. Germline V CDR1 and CDR2: LNHDA, SQIVND (reference sequence). V was trimmed by 0 bases and J by 7 bases, leaving 10 bases between them. This CDR3 reads CASSIEIGPQPQHF. The CDR3 DNA is TGTGCCAGTAGTATAGAAATCGGGCCCCAGCCCCAGCATTTT.

The J gene is TRBJ2-7, the V gene TRBV12-3 or TRBV12-4; TRBD1 agrees at 8 bases. The V gene end was trimmed by 5 bases and the J gene end by 6 bases; junction bases not matched to a gene: 9. This CDR3 region has 14 residues. This chain's CDR3 is CASSPFGQGVEQYF. The CDR3 DNA is TGTGCCAGCAGTCCATTCGGACAGGGTGTCGAGCAGTACTTC.

The chain combines TRBV19 with TRBJ2-7, with D unresolved. The V gene lost 7 bases and the J gene lost 4 bases, with 11 bases spanning the gap. Germline V gene lookup returns CDR1 LNHDA and CDR2 SQIVND (reference sequence). The length of the CDR3 is 12 residues. In DNA form, the CDR3 reads TGTGCCAGTACCCAGGTATCTTACGAGCAGTACTTC. Protein product: CASTQVSYEQYF.

This clonotype was recorded at least ten times. The chain is built from TRBV19 and TRBJ2-5; the D is unclear. CDR1 and CDR2 from the germline V gene are LNHDA and SQIVND (reference sequence). Between the trimmed V and J ends, which lost 1 base and 3 bases, there was a span of 6 bases. The CDR3 extends over 13 amino acids. The DNA for the CDR3 is TGTGCCAGTAGTATAGTCCCAGAAGAGACCCAGTACTTC. This encodes CASSIVPEETQYF.